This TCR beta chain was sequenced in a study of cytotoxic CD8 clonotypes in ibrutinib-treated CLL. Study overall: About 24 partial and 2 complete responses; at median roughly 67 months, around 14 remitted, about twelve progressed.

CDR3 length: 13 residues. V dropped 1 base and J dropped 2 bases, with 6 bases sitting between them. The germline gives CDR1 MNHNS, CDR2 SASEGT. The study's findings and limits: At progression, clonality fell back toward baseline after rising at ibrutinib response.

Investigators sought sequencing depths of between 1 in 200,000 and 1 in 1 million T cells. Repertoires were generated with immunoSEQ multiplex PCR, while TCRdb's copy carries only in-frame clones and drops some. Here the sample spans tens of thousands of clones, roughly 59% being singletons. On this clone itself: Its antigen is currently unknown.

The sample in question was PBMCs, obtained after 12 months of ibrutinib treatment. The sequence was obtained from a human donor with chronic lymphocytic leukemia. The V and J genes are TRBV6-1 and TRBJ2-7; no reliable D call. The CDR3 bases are TGTGCCAGCAGTGAAGGGATCCCCTACGAGCAGTACGTC. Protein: CASSEGIPYEQYV.